One and the same sample provided the 8 T cell receptor beta chains below, sequenced in a study of OX40 agonist ivuxolimab in advanced cancers. TCRdb's copy holds only in-frame clones and misses some; the assay was immunoSEQ multiplex PCR. The sample contains 55,000 to 90,000 clones, 70% to 90% of which appear only once. This material consisted of CD4+ or CD8+ T cells sorted from blood, taken in a trial of the OX40 agonist ivuxolimab. The receptors originated from an adult with an advanced solid tumor such as melanoma, head and neck, liver or kidney cancer.

The CDR3 DNA reads TGTGCCAGCAGCCTTGGAGCAGTCTTCGGAAACTTCGATGGCTACACCTTC. This translates into CASSLGAVFGNFDGYTF. The chain recombines TRBV6-4 with TRBJ1-2, with D unclear. The CDR3 consists of 17 residues. Trimming removed 6 bases at V and 6 bases at J, with 26 bases between. Germline lookup yields CDR1 MRHNA and CDR2 SNTAGT.

The rearrangement joins TRBV5-6 to TRBJ1-1; D is possibly TRBD1 (5 bases). This CDR3 contains 16 residues. The germline gives CDR1 SGHDT, CDR2 YYEEEE. V was trimmed by 4 bases and J by 3 bases, leaving 19 bases between them. CDR3 region: CASSLRGAQGDTEAFF. The CDR3 nucleotides read TGTGCCAGCAGCCTCCGCGGGGCGCAGGGTGACACTGAAGCTTTCTTT.

This clone has just a few counts. This chain uses TRBV11-3 with TRBJ2-7, with a possible D match to TRBD1 (6 bases). Trimming stripped 3 bases from V and 4 bases from J, with 13 bases between. This CDR3 contains 14 residues. From germline, CDR1 is SGHNT and CDR2 YENEEA. CDR3 sequence: CASSLQTGSYEQYF. In nucleotides, the CDR3 is TGTGCCAGCAGCTTGCAGACAGGATCATACGAGCAGTACTTC.

The CDR3 spells CASSWDTYEQYF. The CDR3 DNA follows: TGTGCCAGCAGCTGGGACACTTACGAGCAGTACTTC. The gene calls are TRBV6-5 and TRBJ2-7, with a tentative D call TRBD1 (6 bases). Trimming stripped 6 bases from V and 4 bases from J, with 10 bases between. The CDR3 consists of 12 residues. Looked up from germline, CDR1 is MNHEY and CDR2 is SVGAGI.

The chain links TRBV28 to TRBJ2-5, with 9 bases fitting TRBD1. The length of the CDR3 is 15 residues. V was pared by 4 bases and J by 5 bases, with 8 bases of the junction left unmatched. Germline CDR1 reads MDHEN; CDR2 reads SYDVKM. The CDR3 nucleotides read TGTGCCAGCAGTTCCGGGACAGGGTATTTGGAGACCCAGTACTTC. Amino acids: CASSSGTGYLETQYF.

The V and J genes are TRBV7-2 and TRBJ2-2; 8 nucleotides agree with TRBD1. This CDR3 comprises 14 residues. Germline values: CDR1 SGHTA, CDR2 FQGNSA. V trimming: 4 bases; J trimming: 7 bases; junction bases outside the gene matches: 5. This CDR3 reads CASSSQGAGGELFF. In DNA, the CDR3 is TGTGCCAGCAGCTCCCAGGGGGCGGGCGGGGAGCTGTTTTTT.

A single count supports this clone. The chain has TRBV28 and TRBJ1-2; D unclear. The CDR3 covers 12 residues. CDR1 is MDHEN and CDR2 is SYDVKM in the germline V gene. V gave up 4 bases and J gave up 3 bases, with 6 bases separating them. The CDR3 sequence: CASSSTYYGYTF. The DNA of the CDR3 is TGTGCCAGCAGTTCCACTTACTATGGCTACACCTTC.

This rearrangement joins TRBV11-2 to TRBJ1-3; D unresolved. The CDR3 loop spans 15 amino acids. Germline CDR1 is SGHAT and CDR2 is FQNNGV. The V gene lost 1 base and the J gene lost 3 bases, with 10 bases spanning the gap. Here the CDR3 reads CASSLGGSLGNTIYF. The CDR3, as DNA: TGTGCCAGCAGCTTAGGAGGGTCTCTTGGAAACACCATATATTTT.